Presented here are 13 T cell receptor beta chains from one specimen sequenced in a study of identical twins. Each CDR3 protein gets one entry after TCRdb re-called the 5' RACE reads with MiXCR. The table shows 400,000 or so distinct CDR3 sequences, with 9% to 10% occurring only once. Sequences were obtained from naive T cells sorted from blood. Receptors were obtained from a woman aged 50 to 60 in good health.

This clonotype was seen a few times. The V call is TRBV19, the J call TRBJ1-1, with TRBD1 matching over 9 bases. There are 15 residues in the CDR3. The trim removed 5 bases at V and 12 bases at J, leaving 16 bases unmatched. CDR1 and CDR2 (germline): LNHDA, SQIVND (reference sequence). CDR3 sequence: CASSSNPGTGLKTFF. In DNA form, the CDR3 reads TGTGCCAGTAGTTCCAATCCCGGGACAGGGCTGAAAACTTTCTTT. Full variable domain (outside the CDR3, taken from reference TRBV19 and TRBJ1-1): DGGITQSPKYLFRKEGQNVTLSCEQNLNHDAMYWYRQDPGQGLRLIYYSQIVNDFQKGDIAEGYSVSREKKESFPLTVTSAQKNPTAFYLCASSSNPGTGLKTFFGQGTRLTVV.

This clonotype turned up a few times. The rearrangement links TRBV28 to TRBJ2-1, with D possibly TRBD2 on 6 matching bases. Deletions cut 3 bases from V and 5 bases from J, with 11 bases between. CDR1 MDHEN and CDR2 SYDVKM come from the germline V gene. The CDR3 spans 14 residues. The CDR3 DNA sequence: TGTGCCAGCAGTTTCGACGGCGGGGACAATGAGCAGTTCTTC. Encoded protein: CASSFDGGDNEQFF.

This clonotype appeared a few times. The chain employs TRBV7-8 and TRBJ1-5; possibly TRBD1 for D (5 bases). Germline lookup yields CDR1 SGHVS and CDR2 FQNEAQ. Deletions cut 7 bases from V and 7 bases from J, with 20 bases between. This CDR3 region has 15 residues. The CDR3 DNA reads TGTGCCAGCATCCTAAGTTCGGGGCCAGACCAGCCCCAGCATTTT. Its protein product is CASILSSGPDQPQHF.

This clonotype was seen a handful of times. V and J are TRBV13 and TRBJ2-4, with 8 bases identical to TRBD1. CDR1 and CDR2 from the germline V gene are PRHDT and FYEKMQ (reference sequence). The CDR3 covers 14 residues. The junction had 6 bases not matched to a gene; V was cut back by 5 bases and J by 6 bases. This chain's CDR3 is CASSLRDRRNIQYF. Here the CDR3 DNA reads TGTGCCAGCAGCCTGCGGGACAGGCGAAACATTCAGTACTTC. Complete variable domain (other parts from reference TRBV13 and TRBJ2-4): AAGVIQSPRHLIKEKRETATLKCYPIPRHDTVYWYQQGPGQDPQFLISFYEKMQSDKGSIPDRFSAQQFSDYHSELNMSSLELGDSALYFCASSLRDRRNIQYFGAGTRLSVL.

This clonotype appeared many times. The chain uses TRBV2 and TRBJ2-1, with unresolved D. This CDR3 has 10 residues. Trimming stripped 4 bases from V and 9 bases from J, with 4 bases between. Germline lookup yields CDR1 SNHLY and CDR2 FYNNEI. The DNA of the CDR3 is TGTGCCAGCAGTGCCGCTGAGCAGTTCTTC. Translating gives CASSAAEQFF.

Many counts were recorded for this clonotype. J is TRBJ1-2 and V is TRBV24-1; 8 nucleotides match TRBD1. This CDR3 spans 14 amino acids. Per germline, CDR1 KGHDR and CDR2 SFDVKD. With V trimmed by 3 bases and J by 3 bases, 2 bases remained unmatched. The CDR3 DNA sequence: TGTGCCACCAGTGATCCGACAGGGGACTATGGCTACACCTTC. This codes for CATSDPTGDYGYTF.

This clonotype was detected ten times or more. The rearrangement links TRBV6-2 or TRBV6-3 to TRBJ2-1; 7 bases are shared with TRBD2. Germline CDR1 reads MNHEY; CDR2 reads SVGEGT. The V gene end was trimmed by 6 bases and the J gene end by 7 bases; junction bases not matched to a gene: 9. CDR3 size: 14 residues. CDR3 DNA: TGTGCCAGCAGCCTTCTCCTTAGCGGGAATGAGCAGTTCTTC. It encodes CASSLLLSGNEQFF.

This clonotype was seen more than once but under ten times. This chain joins TRBV4-1 and TRBJ2-5; D is possibly TRBD1 (6 bases). Trimming left V 4 bases short and J 4 bases short, with 13 bases between. The CDR3 extends over 14 amino acids. The germline CDR1 and CDR2 sequences are MGHRA and YSYEKL. The CDR3 nucleotides are TGCGCCAGCAGCCCAACAGGGCTTGGAGAGACCCAGTACTTC. It yields the protein CASSPTGLGETQYF.

This clonotype was seen a few times. The gene calls are TRBV5-8 and TRBJ2-7; TRBD2 might be the D (6 bases). CDR3 size: 14 residues. Trimming removed 4 bases from V and 6 bases from J, with 17 bases in between. Germline V gene lookup returns CDR1 SGHTS and CDR2 YDEGEE. As DNA, the CDR3 is TGTGCCAGCAGCCAACCGGAGGGCCTCAGCGAGCAGTACGTC. Translation gives CASSQPEGLSEQYV.

This clonotype was picked up many times. As DNA, the CDR3 is TGCGCCAGCAGCCAAGATGGGACAGGTTGGAATCAGCCCCAGCATTTT. Its protein is CASSQDGTGWNQPQHF. The rearrangement joins TRBV4-1 to TRBJ1-5, with 8 positions matching TRBD1. V was pared by 0 bases and J by 4 bases, with 5 bases of the junction left unmatched. Germline CDR1 reads MGHRA; CDR2 reads YSYEKL. The CDR3 sequence is 16 residues long.

The chain employs TRBV20-1 and TRBJ2-3; TRBD2 matches 13 bases. The germline V gene has CDR1 DFQATT and CDR2 SNEGSKA (reference sequence). CDR3 length: 15 residues. V lost 5 bases to trimming and J lost 4 bases; unmatched junction nucleotides: 6. The CDR3 reads CSARRLAGGPDTQYF. CDR3 nucleotide sequence: TGCAGTGCTCGAAGACTAGCGGGAGGCCCAGATACGCAGTATTTT.

The CDR3 region is CASSLGLAGMDTQYF. Here the CDR3 DNA reads TGTGCCAGCAGCTTAGGACTAGCGGGAATGGATACGCAGTATTTT. The V gene is TRBV5-6, the J gene TRBJ2-3, with 12 bases lining up with TRBD2. V was clipped by 2 bases and J by 6 bases; unmatched bases: 4. This CDR3 contains 15 residues. The germline V gene has CDR1 SGHDT and CDR2 YYEEEE.

In this sample, this clonotype turned up many times. The chain is built from TRBV5-1 and TRBJ2-5; D is perhaps TRBD2 (5 bases). Trimming removed 3 bases at V and 2 bases at J, with 14 bases between. The CDR3 consists of 15 residues. The germline gives CDR1 SGHRS, CDR2 YFSETQ. The CDR3 is CASSWGAAEQETQYF. The CDR3 bases are TGCGCCAGCAGCTGGGGAGCAGCCGAACAAGAGACCCAGTACTTC.